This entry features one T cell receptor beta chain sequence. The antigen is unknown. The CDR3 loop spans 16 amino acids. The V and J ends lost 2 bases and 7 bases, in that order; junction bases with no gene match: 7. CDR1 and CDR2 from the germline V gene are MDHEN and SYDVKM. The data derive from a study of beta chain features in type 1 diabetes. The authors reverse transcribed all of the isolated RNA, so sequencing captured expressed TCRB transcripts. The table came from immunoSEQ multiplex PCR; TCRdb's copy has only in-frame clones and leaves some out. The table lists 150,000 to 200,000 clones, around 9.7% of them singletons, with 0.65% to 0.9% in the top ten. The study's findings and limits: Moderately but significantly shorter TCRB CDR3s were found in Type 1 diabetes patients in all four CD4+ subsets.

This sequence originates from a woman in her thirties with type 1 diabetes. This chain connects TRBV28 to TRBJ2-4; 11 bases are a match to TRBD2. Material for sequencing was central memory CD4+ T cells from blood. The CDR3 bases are TGTGCCAGCAGTTTACCCCTAGCGGGAGGAAGGAACATTCAGTACTTC. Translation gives CASSLPLAGGRNIQYF.